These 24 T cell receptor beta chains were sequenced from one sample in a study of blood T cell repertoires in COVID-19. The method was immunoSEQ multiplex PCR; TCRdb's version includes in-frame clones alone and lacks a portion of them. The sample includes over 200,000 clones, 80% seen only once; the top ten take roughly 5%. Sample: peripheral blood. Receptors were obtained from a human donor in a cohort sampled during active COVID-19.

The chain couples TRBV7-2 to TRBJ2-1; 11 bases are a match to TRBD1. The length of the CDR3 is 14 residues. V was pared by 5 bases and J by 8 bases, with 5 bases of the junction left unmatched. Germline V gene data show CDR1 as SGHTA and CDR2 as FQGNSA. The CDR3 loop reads CASSPDRGRHEQFF. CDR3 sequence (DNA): TGTGCCAGCAGCCCGGACAGGGGGCGACATGAGCAGTTCTTC.

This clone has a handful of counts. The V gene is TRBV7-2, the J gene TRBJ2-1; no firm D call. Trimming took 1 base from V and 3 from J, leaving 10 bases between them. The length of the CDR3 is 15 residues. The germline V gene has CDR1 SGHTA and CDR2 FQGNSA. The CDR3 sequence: CASSLGLSLYNEQFF. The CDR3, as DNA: TGTGCCAGCAGCTTAGGACTGAGCCTCTACAATGAGCAGTTCTTC.

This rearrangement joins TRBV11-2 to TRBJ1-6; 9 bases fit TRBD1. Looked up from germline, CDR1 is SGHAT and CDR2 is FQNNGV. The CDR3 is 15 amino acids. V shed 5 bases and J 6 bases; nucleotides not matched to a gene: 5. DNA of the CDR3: TGTGCCAGCAGCCCTCCGGGACAGGGTAATTCACCCCTCCACTTT. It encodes CASSPPGQGNSPLHF.

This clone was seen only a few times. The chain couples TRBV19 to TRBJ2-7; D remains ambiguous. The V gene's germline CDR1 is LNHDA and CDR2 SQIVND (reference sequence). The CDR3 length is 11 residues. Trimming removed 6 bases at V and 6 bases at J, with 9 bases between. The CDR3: CASSDRVEQYF. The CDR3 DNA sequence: TGTGCCAGTAGCGATCGGGTCGAGCAGTACTTC.

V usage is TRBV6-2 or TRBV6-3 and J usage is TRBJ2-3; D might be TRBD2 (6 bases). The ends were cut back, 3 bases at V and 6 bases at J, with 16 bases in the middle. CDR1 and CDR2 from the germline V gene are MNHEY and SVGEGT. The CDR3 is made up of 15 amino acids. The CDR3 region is CASSYSGYTSDTQYF. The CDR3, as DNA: TGTGCCAGCAGTTATAGCGGCTATACTTCGGATACGCAGTATTTT.

The CDR3 loop is CASSSPGTGYEQYF. The CDR3 coding sequence is TGTGCCAGCAGCTCCCCCGGGACAGGGTACGAGCAGTACTTC. The V and J genes are TRBV7-3 and TRBJ2-7; 9 bases are a match to TRBD1. V trimming: 4 bases; J trimming: 4 bases; junction bases outside the gene matches: 5. Germline assignment: CDR1 SGHTA and CDR2 FQGTGA. The CDR3 totals 14 residues. Complete variable domain (other parts from reference TRBV7-3 and TRBJ2-7): GAGVSQTPSNKVTEKGKYVELRCDPISGHTALYWYRQSLGQGPEFLIYFQGTGAADDSGLPNDRFFAVRPEGSVSTLKIQRTERGDSAVYLCASSSPGTGYEQYFGPGTRLTVT.

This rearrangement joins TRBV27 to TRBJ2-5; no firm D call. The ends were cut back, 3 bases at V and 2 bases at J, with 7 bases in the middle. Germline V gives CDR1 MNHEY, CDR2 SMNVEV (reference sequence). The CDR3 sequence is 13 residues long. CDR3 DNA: TGTGCCAGCAGTTTCCTGACTCAAGAGACCCAGTACTTC. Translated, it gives CASSFLTQETQYF.

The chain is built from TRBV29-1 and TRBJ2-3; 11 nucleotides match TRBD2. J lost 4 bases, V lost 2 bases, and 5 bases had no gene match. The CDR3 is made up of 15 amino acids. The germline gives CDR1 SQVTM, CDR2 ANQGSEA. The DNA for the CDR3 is TGCAGCGTTGAATGGGCTAGCGGGAGGTCAGATACGCAGTATTTT. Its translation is CSVEWASGRSDTQYF.

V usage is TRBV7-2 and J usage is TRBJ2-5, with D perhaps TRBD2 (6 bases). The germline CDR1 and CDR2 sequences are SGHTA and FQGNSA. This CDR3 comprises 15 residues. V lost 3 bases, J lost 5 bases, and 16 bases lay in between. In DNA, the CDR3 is TGTGCCAGCAGCTTTTCGCCCGGACTAACGGAGACCCAGTACTTC. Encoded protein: CASSFSPGLTETQYF.

In DNA, the CDR3 is TGTGCCAGCAGCTTAGGATACGGGGGGTCGGGCTCCTACGAGCAGTACTTC. Amino acids: CASSLGYGGSGSYEQYF. J is TRBJ2-7 and V is TRBV7-2; 7 nucleotides agree with TRBD2. The CDR3 is made up of 17 amino acids. CDR1 and CDR2 from the germline V gene are SGHTA and FQGNSA. Germline trimming cut 1 base from V and 0 bases from J; bases unmatched to any gene: 9. Looking up the rest from reference TRBV7-2 and TRBJ2-7 gives the full variable domain: GAGVSQSPSNKVTEKGKDVELRCDPISGHTALYWYRQSLGQGLEFLIYFQGNSAPDKSGLPSDRFSAERTGGSVSTLTIQRTQQEDSAVYLCASSLGYGGSGSYEQYFGPGTRLTVT.

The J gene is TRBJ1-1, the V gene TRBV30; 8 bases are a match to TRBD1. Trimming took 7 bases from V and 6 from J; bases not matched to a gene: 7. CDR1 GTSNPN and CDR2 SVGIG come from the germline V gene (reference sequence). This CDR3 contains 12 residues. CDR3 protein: CASRGRVSEAFF. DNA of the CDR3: TGTGCCTCCAGGGGGCGCGTCTCTGAAGCTTTCTTT.

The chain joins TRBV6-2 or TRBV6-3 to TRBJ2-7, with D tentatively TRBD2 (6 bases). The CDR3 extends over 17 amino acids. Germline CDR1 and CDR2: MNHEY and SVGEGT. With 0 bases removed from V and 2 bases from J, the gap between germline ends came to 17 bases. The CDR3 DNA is TGTGCCAGCAGTTACTCGATTTCGGGGACTGGGACCTACGAGCAGTACTTC. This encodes CASSYSISGTGTYEQYF.

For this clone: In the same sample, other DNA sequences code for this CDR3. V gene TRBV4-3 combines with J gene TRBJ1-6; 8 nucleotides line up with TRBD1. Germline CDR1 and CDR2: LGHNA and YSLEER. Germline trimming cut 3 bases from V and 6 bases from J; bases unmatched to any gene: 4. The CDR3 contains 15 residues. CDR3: CASSQDGQGNSPLHF. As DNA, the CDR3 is TGCGCCAGCAGCCAGGACGGACAGGGTAATTCACCCCTCCACTTT.

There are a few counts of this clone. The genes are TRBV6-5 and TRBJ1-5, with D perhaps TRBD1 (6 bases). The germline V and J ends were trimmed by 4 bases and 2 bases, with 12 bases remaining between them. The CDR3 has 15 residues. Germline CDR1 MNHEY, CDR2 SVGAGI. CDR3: CASSSLGHRNQPQHF. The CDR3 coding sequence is TGTGCCAGCAGTTCCCTGGGACACCGCAATCAGCCCCAGCATTTT.

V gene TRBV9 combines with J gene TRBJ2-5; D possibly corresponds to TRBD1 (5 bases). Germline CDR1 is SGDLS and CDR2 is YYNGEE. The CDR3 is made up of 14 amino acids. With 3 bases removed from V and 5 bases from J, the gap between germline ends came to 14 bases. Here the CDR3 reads CASSELGAGETQYF. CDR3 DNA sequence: TGTGCCAGCAGCGAGTTAGGGGCTGGGGAGACCCAGTACTTC.

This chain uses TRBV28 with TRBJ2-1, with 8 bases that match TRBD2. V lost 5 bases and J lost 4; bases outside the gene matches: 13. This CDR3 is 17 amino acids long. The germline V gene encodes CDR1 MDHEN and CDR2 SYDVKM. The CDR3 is CASSGSAGDPTYNEQFF. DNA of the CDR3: TGTGCCAGCAGTGGATCAGCGGGAGACCCTACGTACAATGAGCAGTTCTTC.

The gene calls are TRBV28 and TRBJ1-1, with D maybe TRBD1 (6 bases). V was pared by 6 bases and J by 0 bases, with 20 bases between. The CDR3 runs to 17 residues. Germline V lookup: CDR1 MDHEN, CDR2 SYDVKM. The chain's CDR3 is CASSRRQGGPVNTEAFF. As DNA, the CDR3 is TGTGCCAGCAGCCGACGCCAAGGGGGACCTGTGAACACTGAAGCTTTCTTT.

The CDR3 region is CASSLIPAGGPETQYF. The CDR3, as DNA: TGCGCCAGCAGCCTAATACCAGCGGGAGGCCCGGAGACCCAGTACTTC. The chain uses TRBV4-1 and TRBJ2-5, with 9 nucleotides matching TRBD2. J was trimmed by 5 bases and V by 4 bases; bases with no gene match: 11. In germline, CDR1 is MGHRA, CDR2 YSYEKL. This CDR3 region has 16 residues.

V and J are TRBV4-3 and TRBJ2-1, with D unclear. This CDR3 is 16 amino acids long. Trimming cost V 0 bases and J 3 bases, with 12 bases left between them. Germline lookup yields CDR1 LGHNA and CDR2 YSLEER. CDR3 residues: CASSQDFYGDYNEQFF. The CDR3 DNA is TGCGCCAGCAGCCAAGACTTCTACGGAGACTACAATGAGCAGTTCTTC.

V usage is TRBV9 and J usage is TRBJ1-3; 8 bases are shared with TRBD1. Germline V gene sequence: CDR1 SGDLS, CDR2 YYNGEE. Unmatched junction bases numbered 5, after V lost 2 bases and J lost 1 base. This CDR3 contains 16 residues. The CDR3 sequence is CASSVNRGSSGNTIYF. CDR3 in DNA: TGTGCCAGCAGCGTGAACAGGGGGAGTTCTGGAAACACCATATATTTT. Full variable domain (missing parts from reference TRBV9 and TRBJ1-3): DSGVTQTPKHLITATGQRVTLRCSPRSGDLSVYWYQQSLDQGLQFLIQYYNGEERAKGNILERFSAQQFPDLHSELNLSSLELGDSALYFCASSVNRGSSGNTIYFGEGSWLTVV.

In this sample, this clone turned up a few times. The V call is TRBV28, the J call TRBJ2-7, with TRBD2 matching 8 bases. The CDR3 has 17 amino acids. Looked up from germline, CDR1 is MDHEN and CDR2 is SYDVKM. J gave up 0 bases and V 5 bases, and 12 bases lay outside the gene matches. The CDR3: CASSTPTGLAVSYEQYF. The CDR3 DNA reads TGTGCCAGCAGTACCCCCACAGGACTAGCTGTCTCCTACGAGCAGTACTTC.

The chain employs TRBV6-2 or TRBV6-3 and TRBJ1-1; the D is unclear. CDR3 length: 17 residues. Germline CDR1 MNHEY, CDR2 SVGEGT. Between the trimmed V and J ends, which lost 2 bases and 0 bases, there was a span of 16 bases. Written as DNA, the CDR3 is TGTGCCAGCAGTTACGATCCTTCACAACTATTGAACACTGAAGCTTTCTTT. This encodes CASSYDPSQLLNTEAFF.

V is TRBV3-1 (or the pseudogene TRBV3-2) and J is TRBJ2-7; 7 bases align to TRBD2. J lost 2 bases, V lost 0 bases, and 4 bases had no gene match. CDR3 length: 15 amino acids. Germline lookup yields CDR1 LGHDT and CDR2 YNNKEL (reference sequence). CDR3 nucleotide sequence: TGTGCCAGCAGCCAAGATGGCGGGAGCACCTACGAGCAGTACTTC. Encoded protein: CASSQDGGSTYEQYF.

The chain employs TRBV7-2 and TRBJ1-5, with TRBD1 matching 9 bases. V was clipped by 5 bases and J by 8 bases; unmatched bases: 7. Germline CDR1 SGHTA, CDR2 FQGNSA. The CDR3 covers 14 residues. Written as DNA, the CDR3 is TGTGCCAGCAGCCCGGGACAGGGCTGGAAGCCCCAGCATTTT. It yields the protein CASSPGQGWKPQHF. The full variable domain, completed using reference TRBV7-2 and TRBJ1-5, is GAGVSQSPSNKVTEKGKDVELRCDPISGHTALYWYRQSLGQGLEFLIYFQGNSAPDKSGLPSDRFSAERTGGSVSTLTIQRTQQEDSAVYLCASSPGQGWKPQHFGDGTRLSIL.